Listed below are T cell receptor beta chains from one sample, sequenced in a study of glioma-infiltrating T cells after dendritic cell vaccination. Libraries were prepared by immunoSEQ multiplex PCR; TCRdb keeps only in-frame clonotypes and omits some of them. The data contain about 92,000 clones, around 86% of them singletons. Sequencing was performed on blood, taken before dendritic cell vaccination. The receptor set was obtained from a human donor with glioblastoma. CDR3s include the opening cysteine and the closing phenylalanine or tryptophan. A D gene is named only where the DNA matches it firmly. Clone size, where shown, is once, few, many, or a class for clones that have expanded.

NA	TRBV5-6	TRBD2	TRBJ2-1	TGTGCCAGCAGCCAGACTAGCGTCGGGCAGTTCTTC	CASSQTSVGQFF
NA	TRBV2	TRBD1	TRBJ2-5	TGTGCCAGCGGGGGAGGGACAGGGGAGACCCAGTACTTC	CASGGGTGETQYF
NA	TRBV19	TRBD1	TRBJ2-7	TGTGCCAGTAGTACCAGGACAGGGAGAACCTACGAGCAGTACTTC	CASSTRTGRTYEQYF
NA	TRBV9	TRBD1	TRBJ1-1	TGTGCCAGCAGCCCTCGCTTTGGACAGGGGAGGACTGAAGCTTTCTTT	CASSPRFGQGRTEAFF
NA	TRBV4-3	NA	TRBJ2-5	TGCGCCAGCAGCAAATCTACAGGGTTTTCGGAGACCCAGTACTTC	CASSKSTGFSETQYF
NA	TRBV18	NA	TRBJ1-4	TGTGCCAGCTCACCGTGGAGGGGTGAGGAAAAACTGTTTTTT	CASSPWRGEEKLFF
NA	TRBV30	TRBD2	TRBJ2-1	TGTGCCTGGAGTGCCGTTGGCGGGAGGCCCTACAATGAGCAGTTCTTC	CAWSAVGGRPYNEQFF
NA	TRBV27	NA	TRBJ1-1	TGTGCCAGCAGTATCACCGGGATGAACACTGAAGCTTTCTTT	CASSITGMNTEAFF
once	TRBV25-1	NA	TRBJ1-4	TGTGCCAGCAGTGAATACTCCGAAAAACTGTTTTTT	CASSEYSEKLFF
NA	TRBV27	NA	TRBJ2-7	TGTGCCAGCCGGATGGGCAACGGCTACGAGCAGTACTTC	CASRMGNGYEQYF
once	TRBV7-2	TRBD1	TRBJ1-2	TGTGCCAGCAGCTTAGTAGGGACAGGGGGGATTTTCTATGGCTACACCTTC	CASSLVGTGGIFYGYTF
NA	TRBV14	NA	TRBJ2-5	TGTGCCAGCAGCCAACAGGACCAAGAGACCCAGTACTTC	CASSQQDQETQYF